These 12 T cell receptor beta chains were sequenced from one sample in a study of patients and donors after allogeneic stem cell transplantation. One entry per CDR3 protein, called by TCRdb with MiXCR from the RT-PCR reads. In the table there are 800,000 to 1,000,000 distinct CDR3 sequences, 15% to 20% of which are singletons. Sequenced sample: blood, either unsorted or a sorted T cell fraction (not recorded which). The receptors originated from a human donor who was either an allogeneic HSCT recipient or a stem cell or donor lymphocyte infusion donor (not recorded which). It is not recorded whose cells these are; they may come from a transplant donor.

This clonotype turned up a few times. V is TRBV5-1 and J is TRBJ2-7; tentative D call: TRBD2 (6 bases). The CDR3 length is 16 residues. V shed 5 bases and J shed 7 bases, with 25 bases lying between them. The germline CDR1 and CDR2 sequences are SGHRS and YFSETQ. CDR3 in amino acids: CASSRSGGAAVGEQYF. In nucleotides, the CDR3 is TGCGCCAGCAGTAGGTCCGGAGGGGCCGCCGTAGGAGAGCAGTACTTC. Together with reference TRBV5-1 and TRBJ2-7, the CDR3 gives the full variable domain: KAGVTQTPRYLIKTRGQQVTLSCSPISGHRSVSWYQQTPGQGLQFLFEYFSETQRNKGNFPGRFSGRQFSNSRSEMNVSTLELGDSALYLCASSRSGGAAVGEQYFGPGTRLTVT.

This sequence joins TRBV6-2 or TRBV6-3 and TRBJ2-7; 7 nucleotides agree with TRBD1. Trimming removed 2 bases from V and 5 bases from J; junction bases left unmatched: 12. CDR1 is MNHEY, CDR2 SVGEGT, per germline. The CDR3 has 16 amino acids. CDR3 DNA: TGTGCCAGCAGTTACCCGCCTCGGACAGGTTCCGACGAGCAGTACTTC. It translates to CASSYPPRTGSDEQYF.

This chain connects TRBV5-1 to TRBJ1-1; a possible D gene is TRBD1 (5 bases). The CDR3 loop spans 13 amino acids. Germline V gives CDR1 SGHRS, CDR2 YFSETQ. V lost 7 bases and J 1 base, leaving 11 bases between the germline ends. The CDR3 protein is CASLQEQNTEAFF. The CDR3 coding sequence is TGCGCCAGCTTACAGGAGCAGAACACTGAAGCTTTCTTT. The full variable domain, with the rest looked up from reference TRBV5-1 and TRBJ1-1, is KAGVTQTPRYLIKTRGQQVTLSCSPISGHRSVSWYQQTPGQGLQFLFEYFSETQRNKGNFPGRFSGRQFSNSRSEMNVSTLELGDSALYLCASLQEQNTEAFFGQGTRLTVV.

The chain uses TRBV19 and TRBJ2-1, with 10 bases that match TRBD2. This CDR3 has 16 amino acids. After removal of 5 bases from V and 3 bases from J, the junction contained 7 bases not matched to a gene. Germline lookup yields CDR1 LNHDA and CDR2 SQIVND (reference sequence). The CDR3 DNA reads TGTGCCAGTAGTTCCCTACTAGCGGGACACTACAATGAGCAGTTCTTC. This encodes CASSSLLAGHYNEQFF.

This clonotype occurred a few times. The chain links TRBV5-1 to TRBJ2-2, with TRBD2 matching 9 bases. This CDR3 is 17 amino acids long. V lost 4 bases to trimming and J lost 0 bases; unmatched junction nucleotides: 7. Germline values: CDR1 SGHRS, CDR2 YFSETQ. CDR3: CASSRTLAGTNTGELFF. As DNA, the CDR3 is TGCGCCAGCAGCAGGACTCTAGCGGGAACGAACACCGGGGAGCTGTTTTTT. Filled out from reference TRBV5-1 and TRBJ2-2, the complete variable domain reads KAGVTQTPRYLIKTRGQQVTLSCSPISGHRSVSWYQQTPGQGLQFLFEYFSETQRNKGNFPGRFSGRQFSNSRSEMNVSTLELGDSALYLCASSRTLAGTNTGELFFGEGSRLTVL.

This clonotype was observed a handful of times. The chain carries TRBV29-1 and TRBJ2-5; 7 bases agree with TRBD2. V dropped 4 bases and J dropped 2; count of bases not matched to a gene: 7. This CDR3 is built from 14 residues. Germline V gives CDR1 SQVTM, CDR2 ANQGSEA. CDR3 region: CSVAPTSSQETQYF. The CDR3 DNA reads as TGCAGCGTTGCCCCGACTAGCTCACAAGAGACCCAGTACTTC. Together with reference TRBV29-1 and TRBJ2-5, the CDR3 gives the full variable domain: SAVISQKPSRDICQRGTSLTIQCQVDSQVTMMFWYRQQPGQSLTLIATANQGSEATYESGFVIDKFPISRPNLTFSTLTVSNMSPEDSSIYLCSVAPTSSQETQYFGPGTRLLVL.

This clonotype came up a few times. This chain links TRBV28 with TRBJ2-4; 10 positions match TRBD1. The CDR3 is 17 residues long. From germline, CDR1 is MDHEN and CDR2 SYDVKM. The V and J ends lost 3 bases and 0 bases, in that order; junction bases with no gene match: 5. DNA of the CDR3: TGTGCCAGCAGTTTCACCCGGGACAGGGGAGCCAAAAACATTCAGTACTTC. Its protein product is CASSFTRDRGAKNIQYF.

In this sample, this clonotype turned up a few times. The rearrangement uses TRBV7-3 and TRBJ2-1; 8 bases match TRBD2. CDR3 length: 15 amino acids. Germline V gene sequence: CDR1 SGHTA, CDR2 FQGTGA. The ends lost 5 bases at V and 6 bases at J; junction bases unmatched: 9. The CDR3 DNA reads TGTGCCAGCAGCCAGACGGGGGGGCCGGGCAATGAGCAGTTCTTC. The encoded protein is CASSQTGGPGNEQFF.

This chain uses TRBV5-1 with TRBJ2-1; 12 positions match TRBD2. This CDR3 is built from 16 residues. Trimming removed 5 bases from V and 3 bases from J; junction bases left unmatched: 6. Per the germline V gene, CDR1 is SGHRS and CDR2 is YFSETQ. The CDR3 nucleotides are TGCGCCAGCAGTTGGCAGACTAGCGGGAGCTACAATGAGCAGTTCTTC. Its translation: CASSWQTSGSYNEQFF.

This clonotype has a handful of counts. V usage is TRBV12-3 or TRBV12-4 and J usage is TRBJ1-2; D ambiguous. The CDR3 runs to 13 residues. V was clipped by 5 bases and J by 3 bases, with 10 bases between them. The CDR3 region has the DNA TGTGCCAGCAGTCGCGTACGGTACTATGGCTACACCTTC. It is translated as CASSRVRYYGYTF.

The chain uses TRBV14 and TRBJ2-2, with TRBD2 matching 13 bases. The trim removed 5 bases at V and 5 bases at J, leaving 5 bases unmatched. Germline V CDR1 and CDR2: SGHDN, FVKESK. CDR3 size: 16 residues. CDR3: CASSLKLAGGTGELFF. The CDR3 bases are TGTGCCAGCAGCTTGAAACTAGCGGGAGGGACCGGGGAGCTGTTTTTT. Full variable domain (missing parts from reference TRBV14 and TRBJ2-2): EAGVTQFPSHSVIEKGQTVTLRCDPISGHDNLYWYRRVMGKEIKFLLHFVKESKQDESGMPNNRFLAERTGGTYSTLKVQPAELEDSGVYFCASSLKLAGGTGELFFGEGSRLTVL.

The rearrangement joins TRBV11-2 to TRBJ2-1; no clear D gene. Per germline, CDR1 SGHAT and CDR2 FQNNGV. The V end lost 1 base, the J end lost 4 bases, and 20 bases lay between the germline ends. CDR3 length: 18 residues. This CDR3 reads CASSLVGRKILPYNEQFF. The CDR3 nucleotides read TGTGCCAGCAGCTTAGTGGGCAGAAAGATTTTACCTTACAATGAGCAGTTCTTC.